Included here is one T cell receptor (beta chain) sequence, with context. The antigen is undetermined. The length of the CDR3 is 13 residues. CDR1 and CDR2 (germline): LNHDA, SQIVND (reference sequence). The V and J ends lost 3 bases and 1 base respectively, with 7 bases between them. 13 Jbeta primers and 60 Vbeta primers were used for the PCR. Profiling relied on immunoSEQ multiplex PCR, and the TCRdb table lists in-frame clones only, not all of them. This table has some 150,000 clones, nearly 10% appearing once. Healthy bone marrow donors made up the donor group. This sample stems from a study of cytomegalovirus exposure and HLA in healthy donors. Overall study results and limits: TCR beta chain V- and J-gene trimming was linked, in a later analysis, to a missense variant in DCLRE1C. Within the data, a cluster of highly shared sequence variants was likely a sequencing artifact.

The rearrangement links TRBV19 to TRBJ2-7; no reliable D call. The sample comprised PBMCs. The TCR comes from a man between 45 and 60 years old in good health and CMV-seronegative. The CDR3: CASSIQASYEQYF. The CDR3 nucleotides read TGTGCCAGTAGTATCCAGGCTTCCTACGAGCAGTACTTC. The whole variable domain, remainder taken from reference TRBV19 and TRBJ2-7, is DGGITQSPKYLFRKEGQNVTLSCEQNLNHDAMYWYRQDPGQGLRLIYYSQIVNDFQKGDIAEGYSVSREKKESFPLTVTSAQKNPTAFYLCASSIQASYEQYFGPGTRLTVT.